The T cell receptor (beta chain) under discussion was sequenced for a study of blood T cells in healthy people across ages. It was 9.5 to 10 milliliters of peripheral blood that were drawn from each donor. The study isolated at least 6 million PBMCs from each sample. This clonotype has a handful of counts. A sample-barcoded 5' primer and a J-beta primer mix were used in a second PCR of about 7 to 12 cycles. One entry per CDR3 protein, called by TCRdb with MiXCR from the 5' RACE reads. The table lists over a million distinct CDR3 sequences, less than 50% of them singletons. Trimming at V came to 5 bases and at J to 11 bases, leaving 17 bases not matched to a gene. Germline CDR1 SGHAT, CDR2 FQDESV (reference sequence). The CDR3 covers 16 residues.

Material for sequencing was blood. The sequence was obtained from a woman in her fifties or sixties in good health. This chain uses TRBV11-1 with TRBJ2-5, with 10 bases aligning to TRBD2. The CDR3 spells CASSAGWTSGNNEQYF. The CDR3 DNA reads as TGTGCCAGCAGCGCTGGGTGGACTAGCGGAAACAATGAGCAGTACTTC.